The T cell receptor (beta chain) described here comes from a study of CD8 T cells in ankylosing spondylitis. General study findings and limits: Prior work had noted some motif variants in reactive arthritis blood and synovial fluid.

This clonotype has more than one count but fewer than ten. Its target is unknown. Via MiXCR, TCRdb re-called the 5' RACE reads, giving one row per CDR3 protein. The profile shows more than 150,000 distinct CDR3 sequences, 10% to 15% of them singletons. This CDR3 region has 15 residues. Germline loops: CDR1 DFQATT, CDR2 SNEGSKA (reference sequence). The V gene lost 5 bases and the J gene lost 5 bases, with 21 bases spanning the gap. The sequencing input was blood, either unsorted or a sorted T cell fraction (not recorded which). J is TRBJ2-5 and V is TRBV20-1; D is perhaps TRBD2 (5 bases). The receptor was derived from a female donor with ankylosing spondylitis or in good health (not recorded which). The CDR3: CSAGATTLPGETQYF. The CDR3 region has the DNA TGCAGTGCTGGAGCTACCACTCTCCCGGGGGAGACCCAGTACTTC.